The 32 T cell receptor beta chains presented below share a single source sample, sequenced in a study of CD8 T cells in Susac syndrome. After extraction with the RNeasy kit, roughly 0.45 to 1 ug of the RNA was reverse transcribed using random hexamers. One entry per CDR3 protein results from TCRdb running MiXCR on the immunoSEQ multiplex PCR reads. The profile shows over 100,000 distinct CDR3 sequences, roughly 95% of them singletons. Sequencing used CD4+ T cells from PBMCs. The origin of the receptors is a human donor in good health.

The chain joins TRBV2 to TRBJ1-1; 9 positions agree with TRBD1. CDR3 length: 15 residues. V lost 6 bases and J lost 5; bases outside the gene matches: 10. Germline V gene lookup returns CDR1 SNHLY and CDR2 FYNNEI. The CDR3 coding sequence is TGTGCCAGCAGGTTTCCGGGACAGGGAAGGACTGAAGCTTTCTTT. The encoded protein is CASRFPGQGRTEAFF.

In this sample, this clonotype turned up once. The J gene is TRBJ2-1, the V gene TRBV7-2, with no clear D. The CDR3 contains 12 residues. With 6 bases removed from V and 6 bases from J, the gap between germline ends came to 9 bases. The V gene's germline CDR1 is SGHTA and CDR2 FQGNSA. The CDR3 is CASRSQSNEQFF. CDR3 sequence (DNA): TGTGCCAGCAGGTCTCAGAGCAATGAGCAGTTCTTC.

The J gene is TRBJ1-5, the V gene TRBV5-1; no definite D call. V shed 0 bases and J shed 0 bases, with 10 bases lying between them. Germline loops: CDR1 SGHRS, CDR2 YFSETQ. The CDR3 covers 16 residues. CDR3: CASSLEGTSSNQPQHF. The CDR3 nucleotides are TGCGCCAGCAGCTTGGAGGGAACTTCTAGCAATCAGCCCCAGCATTTT.

The rearrangement uses TRBV16 and TRBJ2-3, with TRBD2 matching over 7 bases. Per the germline V gene, CDR1 is KGHSY and CDR2 is FQNENV. Trimming took 1 base from V and 0 from J; bases not matched to a gene: 16. CDR3 size: 20 residues. The CDR3 protein is CASSQFPFPASGASTDTQYF. In DNA, the CDR3 is TGTGCCAGCAGCCAATTCCCCTTCCCGGCTAGCGGTGCTAGCACAGATACGCAGTATTTT. The entire variable domain, with the rest obtained from reference TRBV16 and TRBJ2-3, is as follows: GEEVAQTPKHLVRGEGQKAKLYCAPIKGHSYVFWYQQVLKNEFKFLISFQNENVFDETGMPKERFSAKCLPNSPCSLEIQATKLEDSAVYFCASSQFPFPASGASTDTQYFGPGTRLTVL.

This chain joins TRBV6-1 and TRBJ2-2, with D unclear. The CDR3 covers 14 residues. V lost 10 bases and J lost 3, with 15 bases in between. Per germline, CDR1 MNHNS and CDR2 SASEGT. Here the CDR3 reads CATVWWAYTGELFF. The DNA for the CDR3 is TGTGCCACCGTTTGGTGGGCTTACACCGGGGAGCTGTTTTTT.

This chain connects TRBV15 to TRBJ2-7, with 9 positions matching TRBD1. Germline loops: CDR1 LNHNV, CDR2 YYDKDF (reference sequence). The CDR3 sequence is 15 residues long. Trimming at V came to 5 bases and at J to 3 bases, leaving 8 bases not matched to a gene. The CDR3 protein is CATSGRDRALYEQYF. The CDR3 coding sequence is TGTGCCACCAGCGGGCGGGACAGGGCCCTCTACGAGCAGTACTTC.

V and J are TRBV9 and TRBJ1-2; no clear D gene. Deletions cut 6 bases from V and 2 bases from J, with 23 bases between. CDR3 length: 17 amino acids. Germline values: CDR1 SGDLS, CDR2 YYNGEE. The CDR3 DNA sequence: TGTGCCAGCATGGTGTCGACAAAGGAGGATTTAAACTATGGCTACACCTTC. It translates to CASMVSTKEDLNYGYTF.

This clonotype was detected only once. The chain joins TRBV27 to TRBJ2-7, with 8 bases aligning to TRBD1. The junction had 13 bases not matched to a gene; V was cut back by 5 bases and J by 7 bases. The CDR3 has 15 amino acids. Germline loops: CDR1 MNHEY, CDR2 SMNVEV (reference sequence). The CDR3 DNA reads as TGTGCCAGCAGTCGAGACCGGGACAGGCGTCGTGAGCAGTACTTC. Encoded protein: CASSRDRDRRREQYF.

The gene calls are TRBV20-1 and TRBJ2-7; TRBD1 matches at 11 bases. This CDR3 region has 13 residues. Germline CDR1 DFQATT, CDR2 SNEGSKA (reference sequence). V lost 6 bases, J lost 9 bases, and 10 bases stayed unmatched. The DNA for the CDR3 is TGCAGTGCCAACGGACAGGGGGCGGAAAGGCAGTACTTC. It yields the protein CSANGQGAERQYF.

The chain joins TRBV7-9 to TRBJ1-2; TRBD1 matches 7 bases. The V and J ends lost 5 bases and 4 bases, in that order; junction bases with no gene match: 7. From germline, CDR1 is SEHNR and CDR2 FQNEAQ (reference sequence). The CDR3 runs 14 residues. Written as DNA, the CDR3 is TGTGCCAGCAGCGGGACAGCCGAACTCTATGGCTACACCTTC. It yields the protein CASSGTAELYGYTF.

The chain carries TRBV7-9 and TRBJ2-5; TRBD2 agrees at 13 bases. Looked up from germline, CDR1 is SEHNR and CDR2 is FQNEAQ (reference sequence). CDR3 length equals 15 residues. V trimming: 1 base; J trimming: 4 bases; junction bases outside the gene matches: 0. CDR3 nucleotide sequence: TGTGCCAGCAGCTTAGGGACTAGCGGGAGAGAGACCCAGTACTTC. It specifies CASSLGTSGRETQYF.

J is TRBJ2-1 and V is TRBV7-9, with unresolved D. The CDR3 sequence is 15 residues long. V dropped 6 bases and J dropped 0 bases, with 12 bases sitting between them. Germline values: CDR1 SEHNR, CDR2 FQNEAQ (reference sequence). The CDR3 sequence is CASSRTALSYNEQFF. For the CDR3, the DNA is TGTGCCAGCAGTCGGACCGCCCTCTCCTACAATGAGCAGTTCTTC.

This clonotype has only one observation. The chain couples TRBV6-2 or TRBV6-3 to TRBJ2-3, with unresolved D. Germline V gene data show CDR1 as MNHEY and CDR2 as SVGEGT. This CDR3 is 16 amino acids long. Trimming cost V 2 bases and J 4 bases, with 16 bases left between them. CDR3 in amino acids: CASSYEGRLDADTQYF. CDR3 nucleotides: TGTGCCAGCAGTTACGAAGGCAGACTGGACGCAGATACGCAGTATTTT.

The J gene is TRBJ2-1, the V gene TRBV4-2; possibly TRBD2 for D (6 bases). V was clipped by 3 bases and J by 6 bases, with 12 bases between them. Germline loops: CDR1 LGHNA, CDR2 YNFKEQ. CDR3 size: 14 residues. DNA for the CDR3: TGTGCCAGCAGCCAGGGGGGAACTTTCAATGAGCAGTTCTTC. Amino acids: CASSQGGTFNEQFF.

The chain uses TRBV5-1 and TRBJ2-5, with a possible D match to TRBD1 (6 bases). V shed 3 bases and J shed 4 bases, with 13 bases lying between them. From germline, CDR1 is SGHRS and CDR2 YFSETQ. This CDR3 is 14 amino acids long. CDR3 loop: CASSSTGMAETQYF. The CDR3, as DNA: TGCGCCAGCAGCTCTACAGGGATGGCAGAGACCCAGTACTTC.

The chain joins TRBV28 to TRBJ1-2; tentatively, D is TRBD1 (6 bases). CDR1 and CDR2 (germline): MDHEN, SYDVKM. CDR3 length equals 16 residues. Trimming cost V 2 bases and J 8 bases, with 21 bases left between them. The CDR3 region has the DNA TGTGCCAGCAGTTTAAACGCCCGAGGGGGTGGCCGGGGCTACACCTTC. Translated, it gives CASSLNARGGGRGYTF.

The V call is TRBV2, the J call TRBJ1-1; D ambiguous. Trimming took off 9 bases at V and 3 bases at J, with 11 bases between the two ends. The germline CDR1 and CDR2 sequences are SNHLY and FYNNEI. The CDR3 spans 12 residues. The DNA of the CDR3 is TGTGCCAGAAGGGAATGGGACACTGAAGCTTTCTTT. Translating gives CARREWDTEAFF.

Worth noting for this clonotype: At one of its ends the junction is not consistent with the germline gene, which may arise from a read error. J is TRBJ1-1 and V is TRBV29-1, with 8 bases identical to TRBD1. The CDR3 is made up of 14 amino acids. The germline CDR1 and CDR2 sequences are SQVTM and ANQGSEA. The CDR3 coding sequence is TGCAGCGTTGAAGAAGTGGGACAGGTGCGGGAAGTTTTCTTT. Protein product: CSVEEVGQVREVFF. The full variable domain, with the rest looked up from reference TRBV29-1 and TRBJ1-1, is SAVISQKPSRDICQRGTSLTIQCQVDSQVTMMFWYRQQPGQSLTLIATANQGSEATYESGFVIDKFPISRPNLTFSTLTVSNMSPEDSSIYLCSVEEVGQVREVFFGQGTRLTVV.

This chain links TRBV4-3 with TRBJ2-5; D may be TRBD2 (6 bases). This CDR3 has 15 amino acids. In germline, CDR1 is LGHNA, CDR2 YSLEER. Trimming took 2 bases from V and 1 from J, leaving 11 bases between them. Written as DNA, the CDR3 is TGCGCCAGCAGCCAAAGCGGGCAGGGCCAAGAGACCCAGTACTTC. It codes for CASSQSGQGQETQYF.

The chain employs TRBV12-3 or TRBV12-4 and TRBJ2-7, with 7 bases that match TRBD1. The J segment lost 1 base and the V segment lost 4 bases, leaving 7 bases of the junction unmatched. The CDR3 runs to 15 residues. CDR3 coding DNA: TGTGCCAGCAGTTCTCGGACAGGCTATTCCTACGAGCAGTACTTC. Amino acids: CASSSRTGYSYEQYF.

This chain joins TRBV5-1 and TRBJ1-1, with D hard to call. V lost 0 bases, J lost 4 bases, and 10 bases lay in between. The V gene's germline CDR1 is SGHRS and CDR2 YFSETQ. The CDR3 consists of 14 residues. The CDR3 loop is CASSLAPGATEAFF. In DNA, the CDR3 is TGCGCCAGCAGCTTGGCCCCTGGAGCCACTGAAGCTTTCTTT.

The rearrangement joins TRBV5-6 to TRBJ2-5; D is tentatively TRBD1 or TRBD2 (5 bases each). Trimming cost V 3 bases and J 8 bases, with 11 bases left between them. Germline CDR1 and CDR2: SGHDT and YYEEEE. The CDR3 covers 12 residues. CDR3 in DNA: TGTGCCAGCAGCTGGGACGAGGGAACCCAGTACTTC. Residues: CASSWDEGTQYF.

V is TRBV19 and J is TRBJ2-7; D is perhaps TRBD1 (5 bases). The germline V and J ends were trimmed by 4 bases and 0 bases, with 16 bases remaining between them. CDR1 is LNHDA and CDR2 is SQIVND in the germline V gene (reference sequence). The CDR3 contains 16 residues. The CDR3 region is CASSTGWGRSSYEQYF. CDR3 DNA: TGTGCCAGTAGTACCGGGTGGGGCCGAAGCTCCTACGAGCAGTACTTC.

The chain carries TRBV3-1 and TRBJ1-1; D unclear. The V gene's germline CDR1 is LGHDT and CDR2 YNNKEL (reference sequence). CDR3 length equals 14 residues. Trimming left V 1 base short and J 1 base short, with 7 bases between. The CDR3 loop reads CASSQVLKNTEAFF. CDR3 nucleotides: TGTGCCAGCAGCCAAGTACTCAAGAACACTGAAGCTTTCTTT.

This clonotype was detected once. This chain uses TRBV20-1 with TRBJ1-6, with no clear D. V lost 3 bases to trimming and J lost 9 bases, with 12 bases between them. Germline CDR1 reads DFQATT; CDR2 reads SNEGSKA (reference sequence). The CDR3 has 13 amino acids. CDR3 nucleotide sequence: TGCAGTGCTAGTCAGGCAAAGGGTTCACCCCTCCACTTT. This codes for CSASQAKGSPLHF.

The chain has TRBV4-3 and TRBJ2-5; 14 bases map to TRBD2. CDR1 LGHNA and CDR2 YSLEER come from the germline V gene. CDR3 size: 16 residues. The V gene end was trimmed by 5 bases and the J gene end by 2 bases; junction bases not matched to a gene: 4. The CDR3 protein is CASSKRLAGGQETQYF. CDR3 DNA: TGCGCCAGCAGCAAGAGACTAGCGGGAGGGCAAGAGACCCAGTACTTC.

This clonotype was seen only a few times. The V gene is TRBV27, the J gene TRBJ2-5; D gene uncertain. CDR1 MNHEY and CDR2 SMNVEV come from the germline V gene (reference sequence). The ends were cut back, 0 bases at V and 1 base at J, with 6 bases in the middle. This CDR3 has 14 amino acids. The CDR3 DNA reads TGTGCCAGCAGTTTATCCACTGGCCAAGAGACCCAGTACTTC. Translated, it gives CASSLSTGQETQYF.

The chain uses TRBV18 and TRBJ1-1; D is perhaps TRBD1 (5 bases). The CDR3 is 14 residues long. Trimming pared 4 bases from V and 3 bases from J, leaving 12 bases between. The V gene's germline CDR1 is KGHSH and CDR2 LQKENI. The CDR3 spells CASSLSARDTEAFF. CDR3 DNA sequence: TGTGCCAGCTCACTTAGCGCCAGGGACACTGAAGCTTTCTTT.

V gene TRBV7-2 combines with J gene TRBJ1-1; D is ambiguous. Germline V gene lookup returns CDR1 SGHTA and CDR2 FQGNSA. Trimming shortened V by 5 bases and J by 1 base, and 14 bases separated the two germline ends. The CDR3 has 15 amino acids. The chain's CDR3 is CASSLVLAGNTEAFF. CDR3 sequence (DNA): TGTGCCAGCAGCCTAGTGCTGGCGGGGAACACTGAAGCTTTCTTT.

The V and J genes are TRBV20-1 and TRBJ1-6; weak D call: TRBD1 (6 bases). This CDR3 has 15 residues. Germline loops: CDR1 DFQATT, CDR2 SNEGSKA (reference sequence). Trimming shortened V by 0 bases and J by 10 bases, and 16 bases separated the two germline ends. CDR3 residues: CSARDPFSTGSPLHF. The CDR3 DNA reads TGCAGTGCTAGAGATCCGTTTTCCACAGGGTCACCCCTCCACTTT.

The V gene is TRBV7-9, the J gene TRBJ1-5; 12 bases fit TRBD1. CDR1 and CDR2 from the germline V gene are SEHNR and FQNEAQ (reference sequence). V shed 1 base and J 7 bases; nucleotides not matched to a gene: 5. The CDR3 contains 16 residues. The CDR3 DNA is TGTGCCAGCAGCTTAGGTGGGACAGGGGGCGCCCAGCCCCAGCATTTT. Translation gives CASSLGGTGGAQPQHF.

The genes are TRBV3-1 and TRBJ2-5; 11 nucleotides line up with TRBD2. CDR3 length: 14 amino acids. V lost 8 bases, J lost 5 bases, and 7 bases stayed unmatched. Germline lookup yields CDR1 LGHDT and CDR2 YNNKEL (reference sequence). CDR3 sequence reads: CASRLTSGGETQYF. The CDR3 DNA is TGTGCCAGCCGGTTAACTAGCGGGGGCGAGACCCAGTACTTC.